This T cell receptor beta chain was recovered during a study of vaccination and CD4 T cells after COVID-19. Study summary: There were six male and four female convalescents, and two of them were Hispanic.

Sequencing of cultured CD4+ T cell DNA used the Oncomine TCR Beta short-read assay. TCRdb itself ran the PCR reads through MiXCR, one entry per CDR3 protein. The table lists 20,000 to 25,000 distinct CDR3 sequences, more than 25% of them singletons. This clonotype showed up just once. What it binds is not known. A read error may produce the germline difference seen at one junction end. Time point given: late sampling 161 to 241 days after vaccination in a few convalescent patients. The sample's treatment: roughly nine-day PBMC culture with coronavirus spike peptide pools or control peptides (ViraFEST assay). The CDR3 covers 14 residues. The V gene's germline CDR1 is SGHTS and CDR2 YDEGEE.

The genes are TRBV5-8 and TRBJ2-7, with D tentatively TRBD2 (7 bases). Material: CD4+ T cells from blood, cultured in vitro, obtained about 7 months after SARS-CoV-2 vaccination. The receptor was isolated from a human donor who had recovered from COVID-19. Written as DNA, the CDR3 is TGTGCCAGCGCCCGGGGGGCTGCGACCTACGGGCAGTACTTC. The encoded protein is CASARGAATYGQYF.